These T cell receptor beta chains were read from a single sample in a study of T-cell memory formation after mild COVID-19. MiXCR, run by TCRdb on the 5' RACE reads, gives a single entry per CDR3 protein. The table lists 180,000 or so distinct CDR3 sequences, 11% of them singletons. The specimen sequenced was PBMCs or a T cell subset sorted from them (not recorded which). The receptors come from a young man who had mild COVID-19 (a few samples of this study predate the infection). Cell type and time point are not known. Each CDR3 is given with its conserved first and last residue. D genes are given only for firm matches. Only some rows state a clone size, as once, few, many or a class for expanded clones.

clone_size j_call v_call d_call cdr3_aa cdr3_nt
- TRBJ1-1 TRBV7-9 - CASSFREGTEAFF TGTGCCAGCAGCTTCAGGGAAGGCACTGAAGCTTTCTTT
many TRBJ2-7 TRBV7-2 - CASSPFGDEQYF TGTGCCAGCAGCCCCTTTGGGGACGAGCAGTACTTC
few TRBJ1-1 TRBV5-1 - CASSPLQGSTEAFF TGCGCCAGCAGCCCCCTACAGGGATCCACTGAAGCTTTCTTT
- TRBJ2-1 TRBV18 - CASSPFQGYNEQFF TGTGCCAGCTCACCATTCCAGGGTTACAATGAGCAGTTCTTC
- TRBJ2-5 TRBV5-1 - CASSLALGGETQYF TGCGCCAGCAGCTTGGCGCTTGGCGGGGAGACCCAGTACTTC
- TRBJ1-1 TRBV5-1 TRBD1 CASSMPGQEALPFF TGCGCCAGCAGCATGCCGGGACAGGAGGCCCTACCTTTCTTT
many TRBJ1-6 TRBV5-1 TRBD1 CASSLESPGQGIRGLYNSPLHF TGCGCCAGCAGCTTGGAATCTCCAGGACAGGGGATTCGGGGCCTTTATAATTCACCCCTCCACTTT
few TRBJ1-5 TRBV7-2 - CASSLGHGYSNQPQHF TGTGCCAGCAGCTTAGGACATGGATATAGCAATCAGCCCCAGCATTTT
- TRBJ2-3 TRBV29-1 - CSAGIWDTQYF TGCAGCGCGGGTATCTGGGATACGCAGTATTTT
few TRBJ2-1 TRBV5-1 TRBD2 CASSARTSGGANEQFF TGCGCCAGCAGCGCGAGGACTAGCGGGGGGGCCAATGAGCAGTTCTTC
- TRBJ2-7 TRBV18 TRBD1 CASSPVGQGTEQYF TGTGCCAGCTCACCGGTGGGACAGGGGACCGAGCAGTACTTC
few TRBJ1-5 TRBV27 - CASSLIGFQPQHF TGTGCCAGCAGTTTAATCGGGTTCCAGCCCCAGCATTTT
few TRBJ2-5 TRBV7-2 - CASSPLLQTQYF TGTGCCAGCAGCCCACTTTTGCAGACCCAGTACTTC
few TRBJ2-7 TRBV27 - CASSYQGGAYEQYF TGTGCCAGCAGTTACCAAGGAGGAGCCTACGAGCAGTACTTC
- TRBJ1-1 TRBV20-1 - CSARGLGAFF TGCAGTGCGAGGGGTTTAGGAGCTTTCTTT
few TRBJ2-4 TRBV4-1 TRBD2 CASRPRTDGTSERNIQYF TGCGCCAGCAGACCCCGCACGGACGGGACTAGTGAGAGAAACATTCAGTACTTC
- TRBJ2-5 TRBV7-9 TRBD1 CASSPGTGAQETQYF TGTGCCAGCAGCCCCGGGACAGGTGCTCAAGAGACCCAGTACTTC
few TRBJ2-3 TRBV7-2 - CASSLDPADTQYF TGTGCCAGCAGCTTAGATCCGGCAGATACGCAGTATTTT
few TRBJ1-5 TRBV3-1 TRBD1 CASSLRDSPWGQPQHF TGTGCCAGCAGCCTTAGGGACAGTCCCTGGGGGCAGCCCCAGCATTTT
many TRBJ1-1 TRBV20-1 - CSATGFSEAFF TGCAGTGCCACAGGGTTCTCTGAAGCTTTCTTT
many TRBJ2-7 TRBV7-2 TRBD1 CASSGGTGAYYEQYF TGTGCCAGCAGCGGGGGGACAGGGGCCTACTACGAGCAGTACTTC
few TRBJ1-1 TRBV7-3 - CASSLIGSNTEAFF TGTGCCAGCAGCTTAATTGGCAGCAACACTGAAGCTTTCTTT
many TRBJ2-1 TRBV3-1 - CASSLRGGPTYNEQFF TGTGCCAGCAGCCTCAGGGGGGGCCCTACCTACAATGAGCAGTTCTTC
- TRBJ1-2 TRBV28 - CASGQGWGGYTF TGTGCCAGCGGTCAGGGATGGGGTGGCTACACCTTC
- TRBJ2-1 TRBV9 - CASSVATPGSYNEQFF TGTGCCAGCAGCGTAGCCACCCCCGGGTCCTACAATGAGCAGTTCTTC
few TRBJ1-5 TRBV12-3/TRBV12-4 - CASSLRIRLGNQPQHF TGTGCCAGCAGTTTAAGGATCAGGCTTGGTAATCAGCCCCAGCATTTT
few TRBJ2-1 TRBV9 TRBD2 CASSTRTSGPNNEQFF TGTGCCAGCAGCACTCGGACTAGCGGACCTAACAATGAGCAGTTCTTC
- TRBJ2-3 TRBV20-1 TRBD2 CSARRFSGGPRTDTQYF TGCAGTGCTAGGCGTTTTAGCGGGGGGCCCCGCACAGATACGCAGTATTTT
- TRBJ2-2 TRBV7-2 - CASSRRGPGELFF TGTGCCAGCAGCCGAAGAGGACCCGGGGAGCTGTTTTTT
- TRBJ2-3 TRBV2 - CASNGRATDTQYF TGTGCCAGCAACGGCAGGGCCACAGATACGCAGTATTTT
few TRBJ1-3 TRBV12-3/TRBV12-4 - CASSFELSGNTIYF TGTGCCAGCAGTTTTGAACTCTCTGGAAACACCATATATTTT
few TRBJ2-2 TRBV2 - CASSAWQGNTGELFF TGTGCCAGCAGTGCATGGCAGGGGAACACCGGGGAGCTGTTTTTT
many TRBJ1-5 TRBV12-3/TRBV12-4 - CASRSDTSNQPQHF TGTGCCAGCAGATCTGACACTTCCAATCAGCCCCAGCATTTT
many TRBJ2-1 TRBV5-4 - CASSRASVGGDEQFF TGTGCCAGCAGCCGGGCCTCGGTAGGTGGCGATGAGCAGTTCTTC
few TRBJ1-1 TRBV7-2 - CASSYLLRGEAFF TGTGCCAGCAGCTACCTTCTTAGGGGCGAAGCTTTCTTT
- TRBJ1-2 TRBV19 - CASRFSTGSGYTF TGTGCCAGTCGCTTTTCCACAGGGAGTGGCTACACCTTC
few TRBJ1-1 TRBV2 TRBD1 CASSGPTGDFEAFF TGTGCCAGCAGTGGGCCGACAGGGGACTTTGAAGCTTTCTTT
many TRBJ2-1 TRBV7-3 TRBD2 CASSPLAGSYNEQFF TGTGCCAGCAGCCCCCTAGCGGGCTCCTACAATGAGCAGTTCTTC
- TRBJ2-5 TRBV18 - CASSLRVGKETQYF TGTGCCAGCTCACTCCGGGTCGGGAAAGAGACCCAGTACTTC
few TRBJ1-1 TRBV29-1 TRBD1 CSGWTGVETEAFF TGCAGCGGATGGACAGGGGTGGAGACTGAAGCTTTCTTT
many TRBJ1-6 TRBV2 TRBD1 CASRRDRGNSPLHF TGTGCCAGCCGCCGGGACAGGGGAAATTCACCCCTCCACTTT
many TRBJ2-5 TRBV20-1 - CSAAAWGEQETQYF TGCAGTGCTGCCGCGTGGGGGGAGCAAGAGACCCAGTACTTC
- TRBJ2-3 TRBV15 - CATSRNTASTDTQYF TGTGCCACCAGCAGAAACACCGCTAGCACAGATACGCAGTATTTT
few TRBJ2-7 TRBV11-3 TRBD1 CASSPRQGAEQYF TGTGCCAGCAGCCCTCGACAGGGAGCAGAGCAGTACTTC
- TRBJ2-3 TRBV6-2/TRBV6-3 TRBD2 CASSLKGLAGLTDTQYF TGTGCCAGCAGTCTTAAGGGACTAGCGGGGCTCACAGATACGCAGTATTTT
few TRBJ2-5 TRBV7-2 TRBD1 CASSLTGAGTQYF TGTGCCAGCAGCTTAACAGGGGCCGGGACCCAGTACTTC